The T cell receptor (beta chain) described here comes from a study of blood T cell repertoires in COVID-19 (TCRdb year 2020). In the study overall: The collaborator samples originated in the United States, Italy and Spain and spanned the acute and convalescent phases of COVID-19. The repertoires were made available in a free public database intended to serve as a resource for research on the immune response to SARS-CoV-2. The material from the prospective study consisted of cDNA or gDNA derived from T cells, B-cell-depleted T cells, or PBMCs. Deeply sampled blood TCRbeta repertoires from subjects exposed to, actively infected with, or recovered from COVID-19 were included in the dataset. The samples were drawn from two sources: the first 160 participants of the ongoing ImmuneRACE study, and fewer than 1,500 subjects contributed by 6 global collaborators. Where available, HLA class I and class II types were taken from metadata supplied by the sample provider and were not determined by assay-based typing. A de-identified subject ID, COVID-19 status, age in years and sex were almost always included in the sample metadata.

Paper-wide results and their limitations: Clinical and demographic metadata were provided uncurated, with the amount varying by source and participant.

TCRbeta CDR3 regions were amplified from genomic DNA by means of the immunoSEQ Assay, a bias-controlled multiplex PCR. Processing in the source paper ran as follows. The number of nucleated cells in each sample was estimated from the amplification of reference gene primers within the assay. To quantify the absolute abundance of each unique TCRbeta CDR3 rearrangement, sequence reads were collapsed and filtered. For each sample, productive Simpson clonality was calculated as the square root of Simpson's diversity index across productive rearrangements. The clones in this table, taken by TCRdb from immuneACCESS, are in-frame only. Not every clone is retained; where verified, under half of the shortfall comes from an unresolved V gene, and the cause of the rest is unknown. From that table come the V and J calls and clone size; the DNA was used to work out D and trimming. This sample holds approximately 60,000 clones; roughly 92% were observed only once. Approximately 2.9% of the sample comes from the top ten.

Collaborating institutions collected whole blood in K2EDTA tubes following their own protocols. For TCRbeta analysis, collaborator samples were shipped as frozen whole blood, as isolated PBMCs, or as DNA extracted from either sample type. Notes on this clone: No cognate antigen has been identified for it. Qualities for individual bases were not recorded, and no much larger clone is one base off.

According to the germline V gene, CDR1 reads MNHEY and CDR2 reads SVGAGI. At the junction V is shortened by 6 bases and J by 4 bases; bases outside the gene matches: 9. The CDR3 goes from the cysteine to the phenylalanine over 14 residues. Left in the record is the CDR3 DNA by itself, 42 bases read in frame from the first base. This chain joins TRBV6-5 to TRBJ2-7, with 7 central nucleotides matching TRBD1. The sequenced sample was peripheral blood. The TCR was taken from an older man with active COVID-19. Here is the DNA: TGTGCCAGCAGGACCATAACAGGGGCTTACGAGCAGTACTTC. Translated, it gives CASRTITGAYEQYF.